This TCR beta chain was recorded in a study of OX40 agonist ivuxolimab in advanced cancers. Study-wide background: Patients received ivuxolimab, an agonistic anti-OX40 (CD134) antibody. Every 2 weeks, ivuxolimab was infused into the patients intravenously at between 0.01 and 10 mg/kg.

TCRdb's table, derived via immunoSEQ multiplex PCR, lists solely in-frame clones and lacks some. The sample records 49,000 or so clones, about 89% being singletons. Germline V gives CDR1 SEHNR, CDR2 FQNEAQ (reference sequence). V was cut by 5 bases and J by 3 bases, with 13 bases left in between. The CDR3 is made up of 14 amino acids. Notes on the study in general: Some of the lowest clonal expansion was seen in partial responders at 0.1-3.0 mg/kg.

Worth noting for this clone: As yet, its antigen is unknown.

Sequencing used CD4+ or CD8+ T cells sorted from blood, obtained in a trial of the OX40 agonist ivuxolimab. The V and J genes are TRBV7-9 and TRBJ1-1; D might be TRBD1 (6 bases). The TCR originated in an adult with an advanced solid tumor such as melanoma, head and neck, liver or kidney cancer. The CDR3 loop reads CASSPRSGDTEAFF. The CDR3, as DNA: TGTGCCAGCAGCCCTAGGTCAGGGGACACTGAAGCTTTCTTT. Looking up the rest from reference TRBV7-9 and TRBJ1-1 gives the full variable domain: DTGVSQNPRHKITKRGQNVTFRCDPISEHNRLYWYRQTLGQGPEFLTYFQNEAQLEKSRLLSDRFSAERPKGSFSTLEIQRTEQGDSAMYLCASSPRSGDTEAFFGQGTRLTVV.